One sample yielded the 22 T cell receptor beta chains listed below, sequenced in a study of a mutant IDH1 vaccine in newly diagnosed glioma. Generated by immunoSEQ multiplex PCR, the TCRdb table keeps only in-frame clones and is missing some. Altogether about 54,000 clones are present, over 70% being singletons, with the ten largest covering roughly 6%. Time point in this sample: week 23, last vaccination. Vaccination comprised doses that each held 300 ug of mutant IDH1 20-mer peptide, plus topical imiquimod. Antigen specificity for these receptors is unknown. The material sequenced was PBMCs, taken from a glioma patient whose treatment included an IDH1 peptide vaccine. These TCRs come from a man aged 35-49 years with glioma.

The chain has TRBV6-6 and TRBJ1-4, with D possibly being TRBD1 (6 bases). The CDR3 runs 15 residues. Trimming took off 8 bases at V and 7 bases at J, with 20 bases between the two ends. Per germline, CDR1 MNHNY and CDR2 SVGAGI (reference sequence). CDR3 sequence (DNA): TGTGCCAGCTCCCCAACAGGGAACATTGGTGAAAAACTGTTTTTT. Encoded protein: CASSPTGNIGEKLFF.

V usage is TRBV2 and J usage is TRBJ1-5; no clear D. The CDR3 sequence is 14 residues long. V was pared by 4 bases and J by 1 base, with 8 bases between. Germline CDR1 and CDR2: SNHLY and FYNNEI. In nucleotides, the CDR3 is TGTGCCAGCAGTGCGCTAAGCAGCAATCAGCCCCAGCATTTT. Protein product: CASSALSSNQPQHF. Full variable domain (missing parts from reference TRBV2 and TRBJ1-5): EPEVTQTPSHQVTQMGQEVILRCVPISNHLYFYWYRQILGQKVEFLVSFYNNEISEKSEIFDDQFSVERPDGSNFTLKIRSTKLEDSAMYFCASSALSSNQPQHFGDGTRLSIL.

The chain uses TRBV9 and TRBJ2-5, with D unclear. V lost 0 bases to trimming and J lost 1 base, with 7 bases between them. Germline CDR1 is SGDLS and CDR2 is YYNGEE. The CDR3 covers 14 residues. In DNA, the CDR3 is TGTGCCAGCAGCGTAGCATACTCCCAAGAGACCCAGTACTTC. This codes for CASSVAYSQETQYF.

V is TRBV4-1 and J is TRBJ2-7; 9 nucleotides agree with TRBD1. This CDR3 comprises 16 residues. V lost 2 bases, J lost 3 bases, and 8 bases stayed unmatched. Germline CDR1 reads MGHRA; CDR2 reads YSYEKL. The CDR3 nucleotides read TGCGCCAGCAGCCAACCTCAGACAGGGGGGAACTACGAGCAGTACTTC. It yields the protein CASSQPQTGGNYEQYF.

The chain combines TRBV19 with TRBJ1-5; 7 bases are a match to TRBD1. The CDR3 is 14 residues long. V was clipped by 3 bases and J by 7 bases; unmatched bases: 6. Germline V lookup: CDR1 LNHDA, CDR2 SQIVND (reference sequence). Here the CDR3 DNA reads TGTGCCAGTAGTATCGGGAAACAGGGGCAGCCCCAGCATTTT. Amino acid sequence: CASSIGKQGQPQHF.

This clone was observed a few times. V usage is TRBV7-9 and J usage is TRBJ1-1; 7 nucleotides align to TRBD1. This CDR3 is built from 15 residues. The trim removed 2 bases at V and 1 base at J, leaving 4 bases unmatched. Per germline, CDR1 SEHNR and CDR2 FQNEAQ (reference sequence). The CDR3 loop is CASSLQGGTNTEAFF. CDR3 bases: TGTGCCAGCAGCTTACAGGGGGGGACGAACACTGAAGCTTTCTTT.

The rearrangement joins TRBV19 to TRBJ1-5, with 7 bases fitting TRBD1. The CDR3 consists of 16 residues. V dropped 1 base and J dropped 6; count of bases not matched to a gene: 9. Germline V CDR1 and CDR2: LNHDA, SQIVND (reference sequence). CDR3 bases: TGTGCCAGTAGTATAGGGTACAGGGGTACTAGTCAGCCCCAGCATTTT. Amino acid sequence: CASSIGYRGTSQPQHF. The full variable domain, completed using reference TRBV19 and TRBJ1-5, is DGGITQSPKYLFRKEGQNVTLSCEQNLNHDAMYWYRQDPGQGLRLIYYSQIVNDFQKGDIAEGYSVSREKKESFPLTVTSAQKNPTAFYLCASSIGYRGTSQPQHFGDGTRLSIL.

The genes are TRBV5-6 and TRBJ1-2, with no clear D. Trimming cost V 5 bases and J 4 bases, with 24 bases left between them. The CDR3 is 17 amino acids. Germline V CDR1 and CDR2: SGHDT, YYEEEE. This chain's CDR3 is CASRKSEAGSQSYGYTF. For the CDR3, the DNA is TGTGCCAGCAGAAAGTCCGAGGCAGGCAGTCAGAGCTATGGCTACACCTTC.

The genes are TRBV7-9 and TRBJ2-5; perhaps D is TRBD1 or TRBD2 (5 bases each). The CDR3 has 14 amino acids. Germline V gene sequence: CDR1 SEHNR, CDR2 FQNEAQ (reference sequence). V dropped 7 bases and J dropped 1 base, with 13 bases sitting between them. CDR3 protein: CASTPGRTQETQYF. CDR3 DNA: TGTGCCAGCACCCCGGGACGGACCCAAGAGACCCAGTACTTC.

V is TRBV6-1 and J is TRBJ1-6, with TRBD1 matching over 7 bases. The CDR3 consists of 13 residues. CDR1 and CDR2 from the germline V gene are MNHNS and SASEGT. The junction had 2 bases not matched to a gene; V was cut back by 2 bases and J by 10 bases. CDR3 loop: CASSETGVSPLHF. For the CDR3, the DNA is TGTGCCAGCAGTGAAACAGGGGTCTCACCCCTCCACTTT.

This chain uses TRBV10-2 with TRBJ1-2, with a possible D match to TRBD1 (5 bases). Trimming stripped 5 bases from V and 0 bases from J, with 13 bases between. There are 15 residues in the CDR3. CDR1 and CDR2 (germline): WSHSY, SAAADI. CDR3 residues: CASSRRDLSNYGYTF. Here the CDR3 DNA reads TGCGCCAGCAGTAGGAGGGACCTTTCTAACTATGGCTACACCTTC.

The chain has TRBV5-6 and TRBJ1-1; possible D gene TRBD1, 5 bases. This CDR3 contains 14 residues. V was pared by 4 bases and J by 8 bases, with 18 bases between. CDR1 SGHDT and CDR2 YYEEEE come from the germline V gene. DNA of the CDR3: TGTGCCAGCAGCCCCTTTCCAACAGGAGAGGAAGCTTTCTTT. Protein product: CASSPFPTGEEAFF.

The V and J genes are TRBV6-6 and TRBJ2-2; D may be TRBD2 (6 bases). This CDR3 has 16 residues. V was cut by 7 bases and J by 0 bases, with 15 bases left in between. The germline V gene has CDR1 MNHNY and CDR2 SVGAGI (reference sequence). CDR3 in DNA: TGTGCCAGCACCAACTTGGGGGGAGCGAACACCGGGGAGCTGTTTTTT. Its translation is CASTNLGGANTGELFF.

The V and J genes are TRBV2 and TRBJ1-2, with 8 positions matching TRBD1. The germline V gene has CDR1 SNHLY and CDR2 FYNNEI. The CDR3 totals 14 residues. Germline trimming cut 7 bases from V and 4 bases from J; bases unmatched to any gene: 8. The chain's CDR3 is CASNPQGVTYGYTF. In nucleotides, the CDR3 is TGTGCCAGCAACCCACAGGGGGTGACCTATGGCTACACCTTC.

This clone occurred once. This chain connects TRBV4-1 to TRBJ1-5; tentative D call: TRBD1 (5 bases). The CDR3 extends over 16 amino acids. V was clipped by 0 bases and J by 4 bases, with 13 bases between them. Germline CDR1 is MGHRA and CDR2 is YSYEKL. The CDR3 loop reads CASSQETTSGNQPQHF. CDR3 bases: TGCGCCAGCAGCCAAGAGACCACCTCAGGGAATCAGCCCCAGCATTTT.

The chain carries TRBV6-5 and TRBJ1-6; the D is unclear. The CDR3 has 13 residues. Germline assignment: CDR1 MNHEY and CDR2 SVGAGI. Trimming pared 5 bases from V and 10 bases from J, leaving 12 bases between. CDR3 DNA: TGTGCCAGCAGTGAAGCGCAGGTCTCACCCCTCCACTTT. This codes for CASSEAQVSPLHF.

In this sample, this clone is medium-sized. The chain carries TRBV2 and TRBJ2-1; D possibly corresponds to TRBD2 (6 bases). The length of the CDR3 is 13 residues. V lost 5 bases and J lost 8, with 13 bases in between. Germline V CDR1 and CDR2: SNHLY, FYNNEI. The CDR3 reads CASSRSTGDEQFF. As DNA, the CDR3 is TGTGCCAGCAGTCGGTCCACGGGGGATGAGCAGTTCTTC.

This clone was picked up one time. This chain uses TRBV5-1 with TRBJ1-5; D is possibly TRBD1 (5 bases). Trimming removed 2 bases at V and 3 bases at J, with 9 bases between. Per germline, CDR1 SGHRS and CDR2 YFSETQ. The CDR3 has 14 amino acids. The CDR3 loop reads CASSFGGVNQPQHF. The CDR3 nucleotides read TGCGCCAGCAGCTTCGGAGGGGTCAATCAGCCCCAGCATTTT.

The genes are TRBV6-6 and TRBJ2-5; 8 bases line up with TRBD1. The CDR3 extends over 16 amino acids. The ends lost 2 bases at V and 7 bases at J; junction bases unmatched: 12. The germline gives CDR1 MNHNY, CDR2 SVGAGI (reference sequence). CDR3 in DNA: TGTGCCAGCAGTTACCTTGGTACAGGGGGTGTTGGGACCCAGTACTTC. Translating it yields CASSYLGTGGVGTQYF.

The sample holds one count of this clone. The chain employs TRBV6-1 and TRBJ1-5; D is undetermined. This CDR3 has 17 amino acids. Germline CDR1 reads MNHNS; CDR2 reads SASEGT. V was shortened by 2 bases and J by 3 bases, with 17 bases between the two germline ends. The CDR3 DNA reads TGTGCCAGCAGTGAATGGTATCTGCAAGGAGTCAATCAGCCCCAGCATTTT. This encodes CASSEWYLQGVNQPQHF.

The sample holds one count of this clone. The rearrangement uses TRBV5-1 and TRBJ2-1; TRBD2 matches 8 bases. The CDR3 loop spans 16 amino acids. Germline trimming cut 2 bases from V and 5 bases from J; bases unmatched to any gene: 9. Looked up from germline, CDR1 is SGHRS and CDR2 is YFSETQ. CDR3 region: CASSLELAGPDNEQFF. CDR3 bases: TGCGCCAGCAGCTTAGAGTTAGCGGGGCCCGACAATGAGCAGTTCTTC.

The J gene is TRBJ1-2, the V gene TRBV5-6, with 7 bases that match TRBD1. The CDR3 length is 14 residues. The V segment lost 1 base and the J segment 5 bases; nucleotides outside the gene matches: 5. In germline, CDR1 is SGHDT, CDR2 YYEEEE. In DNA form, the CDR3 reads TGTGCCAGCAGCTTGCCCCTGACAGGGTATGGCTACACCTTC. It codes for CASSLPLTGYGYTF. The full variable domain, with the rest looked up from reference TRBV5-6 and TRBJ1-2, is DAGVTQSPTHLIKTRGQQVTLRCSPKSGHDTVSWYQQALGQGPQFIFQYYEEEERQRGNFPDRFSGHQFPNYSSELNVNALLLGDSALYLCASSLPLTGYGYTFGSGTRLTVV.